This TCR delta chain was found in a study of gamma delta lymphoproliferative disorders and STAT genes. Study context: Each gamma-chain library started from at least 50 ng of genomic DNA, using the LymphoTrack Dx TCRG Assay. Delta libraries were made per EuroClonality-NGS working group procedure. Study-wide results and limits: Patient-control comparisons may be limited by differing T cell maturation stages. Apart from a couple of gamma clonotypes, major patient clonotypes were public.

Genomic DNA from isolated PBMCs served as the sequencing template. By proportion, this clone is medium-sized (0.01 to 0.1%). As yet, its antigen is unknown. TCRdb fed the multiplex PCR reads to CATT. The sample includes about 3,400 delta-chain clones, more than 0.95% of them seen just once. Trimming at V came to 2 bases and at J to 1 base, leaving 24 bases not matched to a gene. Germline V gene lookup returns CDR1 TSWWSYY and CDR2 QGS. CDR3 length: 22 amino acids. J is TRDJ1 and V is TRDV1, with 8 nucleotides matching TRDD3. The sequencing input was blood. This receptor was obtained from a human donor in good health. The CDR3 sequence is CALGESARVLGVDRSGTDKLIF. The CDR3 DNA sequence: TGTGCTCTTGGGGAATCGGCCCGCGTACTGGGGGTCGATAGGAGTGGCACCGATAAACTCATCTTT.